This T cell receptor beta chain was sequenced for a study of cytomegalovirus exposure and HLA in healthy donors. General study points: A list of about 160 TCR beta chains associated with cytomegalovirus was given. While the bulk of TCR sequences proved rare, some public TCRs turned up in many donors. In vitro work confirmed that a few CMV-associated chains recognize CMV antigens.

Germline assignment: CDR1 MNHEY and CDR2 SVGAGI. Trimming removed 4 bases from V and 2 bases from J, with 9 bases in between. The CDR3 extends over 13 amino acids. Profiling relied on immunoSEQ multiplex PCR, and the TCRdb table lists in-frame clones only, not all of them. This table holds approximately 260,000 clones, 80% to 90% found once. The donors were members of the validation cohort, which comprised about 120 subjects and was separate from the first cohort of 666 subjects. As to this clone: The antigen is unknown.

The sequence was obtained from a woman between 18 and 29 years old in good health and CMV-seronegative. This chain links TRBV6-5 with TRBJ2-7; D unclear. Specimen: PBMCs. This chain's CDR3 is CASSSGPPYEQYF. CDR3 DNA: TGTGCCAGCAGTTCCGGTCCTCCCTACGAGCAGTACTTC.